This T cell receptor (beta chain) comes out of a study of blood T cells in healthy people across ages. Notes on the study in general: Any changes in expanded clonotypes were possibly confounded, as donor CMV status remained unknown. No conclusive comparison of naive versus antigen-experienced cells was possible with unsorted PBMCs.

RNA extraction gave at least 5.5 micrograms of total RNA per sample. This clonotype turned up a few times. Its matching antigen is unknown. With a J-beta primer mix and a sample-barcoded 5' primer, a second PCR ran 7 to 11 cycles. MiXCR, applied by TCRdb to the 5' RACE reads, yields one record per CDR3 protein. This sample yields approximately 800,000 distinct CDR3 sequences, of which 62% are seen a single time; approximately 30% belongs to the top ten. The CDR3 is 15 amino acids. The germline gives CDR1 SQVTM, CDR2 ANQGSEA. V was clipped by 4 bases and J by 2 bases; unmatched bases: 11. The sample comprised blood. This clonotype was sampled from a man aged 25-45 years in good health. The chain employs TRBV29-1 and TRBJ2-7, with 7 nucleotides matching TRBD1. CDR3 loop: CSVGSDRWGTYEQYF. The CDR3 nucleotides read TGCAGCGTTGGATCGGACAGGTGGGGTACCTACGAGCAGTACTTC.